The next 13 T cell receptor beta chains were all read from a single sample in a study of cytomegalovirus exposure and HLA in healthy donors. PCR involved 60 Vbeta and 13 Jbeta primers. Sequenced by immunoSEQ multiplex PCR; TCRdb stores in-frame clones only, minus some. The data show around 150,000 clones, almost 80% seen once. Sequencing was done on a sample of PBMCs. The receptors were gathered from a man aged 50 or older in good health and CMV-seropositive.

In its sample, this clone was seen a few times. The chain uses TRBV5-1 and TRBJ2-5; 10 bases match TRBD2. The germline CDR1 and CDR2 sequences are SGHRS and YFSETQ. The J segment lost 5 bases and the V segment lost 0 bases, leaving 7 bases of the junction unmatched. This CDR3 region has 16 residues. Here the CDR3 reads CASSLVLAGPGETQYF. CDR3 in DNA: TGCGCCAGCAGCTTGGTACTAGCGGGGCCTGGGGAGACCCAGTACTTC.

The chain recombines TRBV6-4 with TRBJ2-3; TRBD2 matches at 10 bases. J was trimmed by 4 bases and V by 3 bases; bases with no gene match: 4. Germline values: CDR1 MRHNA, CDR2 SNTAGT. This CDR3 region has 15 residues. The CDR3 nucleotides are TGTGCCAGCAGTGAGAGCGGGGGGGTAGCAGATACGCAGTATTTT. It codes for CASSESGGVADTQYF.

The chain uses TRBV5-1 and TRBJ2-3; tentative D call: TRBD2 (6 bases). The CDR3 runs 15 residues. Per germline, CDR1 SGHRS and CDR2 YFSETQ. The V and J ends lost 0 bases and 0 bases respectively, with 8 bases between them. This CDR3 reads CASSLAGTSTDTQYF. CDR3 nucleotides: TGCGCCAGCAGCTTGGCCGGGACTAGCACAGATACGCAGTATTTT. The full variable domain, rest sourced from reference TRBV5-1 and TRBJ2-3, is KAGVTQTPRYLIKTRGQQVTLSCSPISGHRSVSWYQQTPGQGLQFLFEYFSETQRNKGNFPGRFSGRQFSNSRSEMNVSTLELGDSALYLCASSLAGTSTDTQYFGPGTRLTVL.

There are a few counts of this clone. The same CDR3 also results from other DNA sequences found in this sample. The chain carries TRBV19 and TRBJ1-1; weak D call: TRBD1 (5 bases). From germline, CDR1 is LNHDA and CDR2 SQIVND (reference sequence). The CDR3 contains 13 residues. With 6 bases removed from V and 1 base from J, the gap between germline ends came to 9 bases. The CDR3 sequence is CASSTGGNTEAFF. Written as DNA, the CDR3 is TGTGCCAGTAGCACCGGGGGGAACACTGAAGCTTTCTTT.

This clone turned up a few times. The V call is TRBV4-1, the J call TRBJ1-1; D remains unclear. The V end was cut by 1 base, the J end by 1 base, with 10 bases between. Germline CDR1 MGHRA, CDR2 YSYEKL. This CDR3 spans 15 amino acids. The CDR3 spells CASSQVVSGNTEAFF. DNA of the CDR3: TGCGCCAGCAGCCAAGTTGTGAGCGGGAACACTGAAGCTTTCTTT.

The CDR3 DNA reads as TGTGCCAGCAGGATGGCCGACCGGACAGGAGAAGCTTTCTTT. It is translated as CASRMADRTGEAFF. This chain uses TRBV28 with TRBJ1-1; 7 nucleotides match TRBD1. V was clipped by 6 bases and J by 8 bases; unmatched bases: 12. The CDR3 is made up of 14 amino acids. CDR1 MDHEN and CDR2 SYDVKM come from the germline V gene.

The chain uses TRBV6-5 and TRBJ2-1; 9 bases match TRBD2. J gave up 7 bases and V 0 bases, and 7 bases lay outside the gene matches. Germline-derived CDR1 and CDR2 are MNHEY and SVGAGI. The CDR3 contains 16 residues. The CDR3 is CASSYSNSGGANEQFF. The CDR3 DNA reads TGTGCCAGCAGTTACTCGAATAGCGGGGGTGCGAATGAGCAGTTCTTC.

The J gene is TRBJ2-5, the V gene TRBV29-1, with 12 positions matching TRBD1. The CDR3 is 14 amino acids. The germline V gene encodes CDR1 SQVTM and CDR2 ANQGSEA. V shed 7 bases, J shed 7 bases, and the junction held 10 bases outside the gene matches. CDR3 DNA sequence: TGCAGCGCTCAACCGGGACAGGGGGCGGTGACCCAGTACTTC. It specifies CSAQPGQGAVTQYF.

The CDR3 DNA follows: TGCAGCGTTGGTTGGCAGGACGAGCAGTACTTC. It is translated as CSVGWQDEQYF. The rearrangement links TRBV29-1 to TRBJ2-7; D is undetermined. With 4 bases removed from V and 5 bases from J, the gap between germline ends came to 9 bases. The CDR3 is 11 residues long. Germline CDR1 reads SQVTM; CDR2 reads ANQGSEA.

J is TRBJ1-4 and V is TRBV5-8, with 9 bases fitting TRBD1. The CDR3 runs to 16 residues. The germline V gene has CDR1 SGHTS and CDR2 YDEGEE. The J segment lost 10 bases and the V segment lost 3 bases, leaving 13 bases of the junction unmatched. The CDR3 nucleotides are TGTGCCAGCAGCTCGGGATCGGGACAGGGACTTGGAAAACTGTTTTTT. This gives the protein CASSSGSGQGLGKLFF.

The V gene is TRBV27, the J gene TRBJ2-2, with 7 bases fitting TRBD2. J gave up 2 bases and V 4 bases, and 16 bases lay outside the gene matches. The CDR3 spans 19 residues. Germline V gene data show CDR1 as MNHEY and CDR2 as SMNVEV (reference sequence). CDR3 DNA: TGTGCCAGCAGTTCCGGAGCGGGGTTGGGTATAAGAAACACCGGGGAGCTGTTTTTT. This translates into CASSSGAGLGIRNTGELFF.

V gene TRBV7-2 combines with J gene TRBJ1-5; unclear D gene. Trimming stripped 4 bases from V and 4 bases from J, with 8 bases between. In germline, CDR1 is SGHTA, CDR2 FQGNSA. CDR3 length equals 13 residues. The CDR3: CASSSTQNQPQHF. The CDR3 DNA is TGTGCCAGCAGCTCCACCCAGAATCAGCCCCAGCATTTT.

The rearrangement uses TRBV2 and TRBJ1-5; the D gene is possibly TRBD1 (6 bases). This CDR3 is 13 amino acids long. V lost 4 bases and J lost 6, with 10 bases in between. Germline V gives CDR1 SNHLY, CDR2 FYNNEI. Here the CDR3 DNA reads TGTGCCAGCAGTGTACAGGGCTCTCAGCCCCAGCATTTT. Encoded protein: CASSVQGSQPQHF.